This entry describes one T cell receptor beta chain. Uncontrolled infection, other autoimmune disease, pregnancy or lactation disqualified patients from enrolment. Germline assignment: CDR1 MNHEY and CDR2 SVGAGI. V was shortened by 2 bases and J by 2 bases, with 9 bases between the two germline ends. The CDR3 sequence is 14 residues long. From RNA transcripts, TCR beta CDR3 regions were amplified. Researchers ran a first-round RT-PCR on the TCR CDR3 using the HTBI primer set. TCRdb independently ran MiXCR on the multiplex PCR reads; one entry per CDR3 protein. The sample has hundreds of thousands of distinct CDR3 sequences; about a sixth are singletons. The sample belongs to a study of T cells in Graves' hyperthyroidism and ophthalmopathy.

The rearrangement links TRBV6-5 to TRBJ1-2; possibly TRBD1 for D (6 bases). The TCR was taken from a woman in her 40s with Graves' ophthalmopathy. The sequencing input was blood. The CDR3 DNA reads TGTGCCAGCAGTTACCGGGGGCGAAACTATGGCTACACCTTC. Residues: CASSYRGRNYGYTF.